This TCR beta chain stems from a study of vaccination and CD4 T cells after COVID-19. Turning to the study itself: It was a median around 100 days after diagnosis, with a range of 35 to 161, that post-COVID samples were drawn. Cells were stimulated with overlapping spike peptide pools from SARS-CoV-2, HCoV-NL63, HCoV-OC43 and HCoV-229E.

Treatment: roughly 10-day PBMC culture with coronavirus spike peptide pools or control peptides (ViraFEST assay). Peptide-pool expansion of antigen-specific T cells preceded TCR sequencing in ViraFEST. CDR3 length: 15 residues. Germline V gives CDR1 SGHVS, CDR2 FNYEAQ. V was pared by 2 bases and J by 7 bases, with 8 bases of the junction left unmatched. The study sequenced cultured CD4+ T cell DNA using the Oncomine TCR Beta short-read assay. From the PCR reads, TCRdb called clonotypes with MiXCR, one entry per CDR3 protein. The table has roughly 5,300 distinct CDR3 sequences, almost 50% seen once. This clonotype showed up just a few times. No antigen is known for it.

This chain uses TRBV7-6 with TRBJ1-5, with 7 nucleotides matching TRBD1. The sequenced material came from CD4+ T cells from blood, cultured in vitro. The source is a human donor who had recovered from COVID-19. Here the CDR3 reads CASSLTTGSDQPQHF. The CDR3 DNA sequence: TGTGCCAGCAGCTTAACGACAGGGTCCGACCAGCCCCAGCATTTT.